This T cell receptor beta chain is drawn from a study of T cell responses to AZD1222 COVID-19 vaccine. Looking at the study overall: Second-dose intervals of approximately 4 or approximately 12 weeks were pooled.

The CDR3 runs 15 residues. Germline assignment: CDR1 LNHDA and CDR2 SQIVND (reference sequence). The ends were cut back, 6 bases at V and 1 base at J, with 15 bases in the middle. On this clone: Its antigen is as yet unknown.

Generated by immunoSEQ multiplex PCR, the TCRdb table keeps only in-frame clones and is missing some. This table has some 120,000 clones, around 90% appearing once. Study results and caveats: Among AZD1222 vaccinees, only 5 to 7 were seropositive at baseline. Repertoire sampling was restricted to post-peak T cell response timepoints.

Material: peripheral blood, obtained on day 0 of AZD1222 vaccination. This TCR derives from an adult in good health. The rearrangement joins TRBV19 to TRBJ1-2; tentatively, D is TRBD1 (5 bases). The CDR3: CASSPGTSVNYGYTF. The DNA of the CDR3 is TGTGCCAGTAGCCCCGGGACCTCAGTTAACTATGGCTACACCTTC.